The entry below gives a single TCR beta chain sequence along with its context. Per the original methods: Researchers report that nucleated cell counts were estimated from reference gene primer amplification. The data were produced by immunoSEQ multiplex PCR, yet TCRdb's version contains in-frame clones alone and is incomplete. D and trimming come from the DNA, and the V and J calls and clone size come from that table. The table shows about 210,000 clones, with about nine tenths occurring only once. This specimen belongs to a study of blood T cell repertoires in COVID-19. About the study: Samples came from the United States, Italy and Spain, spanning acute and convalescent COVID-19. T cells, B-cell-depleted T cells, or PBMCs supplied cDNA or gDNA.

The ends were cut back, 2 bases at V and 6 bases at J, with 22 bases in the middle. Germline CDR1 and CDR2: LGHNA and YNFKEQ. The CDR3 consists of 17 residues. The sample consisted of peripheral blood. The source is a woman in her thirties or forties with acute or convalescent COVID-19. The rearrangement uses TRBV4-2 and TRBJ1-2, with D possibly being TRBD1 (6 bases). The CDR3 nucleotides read TGTGCCAGCAGCCAATCTGCGATGGGCAGGGGAACGAATGGCTACACCTTC. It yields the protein CASSQSAMGRGTNGYTF.